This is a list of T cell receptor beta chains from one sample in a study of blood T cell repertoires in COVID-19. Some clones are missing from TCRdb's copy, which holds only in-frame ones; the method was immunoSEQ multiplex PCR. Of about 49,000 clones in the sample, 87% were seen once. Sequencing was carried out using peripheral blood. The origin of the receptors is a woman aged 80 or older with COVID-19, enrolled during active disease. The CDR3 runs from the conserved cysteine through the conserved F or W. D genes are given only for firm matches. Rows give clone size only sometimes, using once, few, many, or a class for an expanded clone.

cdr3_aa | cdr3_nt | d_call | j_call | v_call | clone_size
CASSESGGGYEQYF | TGTGCCAGCAGTGAATCAGGGGGCGGATACGAGCAGTACTTC | TRBD1 | TRBJ2-7 | TRBV6-1 | -
CASSSQWTGDPYEQYF | TGTGCCAGCAGCTCCCAATGGACAGGCGACCCCTACGAGCAGTACTTC | TRBD1 | TRBJ2-7 | TRBV7-9 | -
CATARGGNEQFF | TGTGCCACCGCTAGGGGTGGGAATGAGCAGTTCTTC | - | TRBJ2-1 | TRBV3-1/TRBV3-2 | -
CASSEEWATTNEKLFF | TGTGCCAGCAGTGAAGAGTGGGCCACAACTAATGAAAAACTGTTTTTT | - | TRBJ1-4 | TRBV6-1 | -
CASSRLGAANYGYTF | TGTGCCAGCAGCCGCCTGGGGGCGGCTAACTATGGCTACACCTTC | - | TRBJ1-2 | TRBV28 | -
CASSGRAGRTQYF | TGTGCCAGCAGCGGGAGGGCCGGGAGGACCCAGTACTTC | TRBD2 | TRBJ2-5 | TRBV11-2 | -
CASSLAATSGGTDTQYF | TGCGCCAGCAGCTTGGCCGCGACTAGCGGGGGGACAGATACGCAGTATTTT | TRBD2 | TRBJ2-3 | TRBV5-1 | -
CASSQDRVRGYTF | TGTGCCAGCAGCCAGGACAGGGTTCGCGGCTACACCTTC | TRBD1 | TRBJ1-2 | TRBV12-3/TRBV12-4 | -
CASTIQNIQYF | TGTGCCAGCACAATTCAAAACATTCAGTACTTC | - | TRBJ2-4 | TRBV6-6 | once
CASSPHTGGAQPQHF | TGTGCCAGCAGCCCCCATACAGGGGGCGCCCAGCCCCAGCATTTT | TRBD1 | TRBJ1-5 | TRBV28 | -
CASSQDEASTGQLEAFF | TGCGCCAGCAGCCAAGACGAGGCGAGCACCGGACAGCTAGAAGCTTTCTTT | - | TRBJ1-1 | TRBV4-1 | few
CASSLASWQDNEQFF | TGTGCCAGCAGCTTAGCGTCGTGGCAGGACAATGAGCAGTTCTTC | - | TRBJ2-1 | TRBV11-3 | -
CASSFLRSAQYF | TGCGCCAGCAGCTTCCTCCGAAGCGCCCAGTACTTC | - | TRBJ2-5 | TRBV5-1 | -
CASSLEGQNNEQFF | TGCGCCAGCAGCTTGGAGGGGCAGAACAATGAGCAGTTCTTC | - | TRBJ2-1 | TRBV5-1 | -
CASSPGGVYGYTF | TGTGCCAGCAGCCCTGGCGGGGTCTATGGCTACACCTTC | - | TRBJ1-2 | TRBV11-2 | -
CASSAGTAVYGYTF | TGTGCCAGCAGCGCCGGGACAGCAGTCTATGGCTACACCTTC | TRBD1 | TRBJ1-2 | TRBV9 | -
CASSLSSRNEQFF | TGTGCCAGCAGTTTATCTTCCCGCAATGAGCAGTTCTTC | - | TRBJ2-1 | TRBV27 | -
CASRRVSNQPQHF | TGTGCCAGCAGGAGAGTCAGCAATCAGCCCCAGCATTTT | - | TRBJ1-5 | TRBV2 | -
CASSRGAGGGTDTQYF | TGTGCCAGCAGCCGAGGTGCGGGGGGGGGCACAGATACGCAGTATTTT | TRBD2 | TRBJ2-3 | TRBV7-3 | -
CASSFSYEDTQYF | TGTGCCAGCAGCTTTTCCTACGAAGATACGCAGTATTTT | - | TRBJ2-3 | TRBV5-8 | -
CASSLGASGGGNEQFF | TGCGCCAGCAGCTTGGGGGCTAGCGGAGGGGGCAATGAGCAGTTCTTC | - | TRBJ2-1 | TRBV5-1 | -
CASSPGNAGGLDTQYF | TGTGCCAGCAGCCCCGGGAACGCGGGAGGGCTAGATACGCAGTATTTT | TRBD2 | TRBJ2-3 | TRBV5-4 | -
CASNLGGWDTEAFF | TGTGCCAGCAACCTGGGGGGGTGGGACACTGAAGCTTTCTTT | - | TRBJ1-1 | TRBV9 | -
CASSVGSSGGGGETQYF | TGTGCCAGCAGCGTAGGATCTAGCGGGGGAGGAGGTGAGACCCAGTACTTC | TRBD2 | TRBJ2-5 | TRBV9 | -
CATSRRGSRPFPEAFF | TGTGCCACCAGCAGGAGGGGGTCTCGACCTTTTCCTGAAGCTTTCTTT | - | TRBJ1-1 | TRBV15 | -
CASRNTDRASNEQYF | TGTGCCAGCAGAAACACCGACAGGGCAAGCAACGAGCAGTACTTC | TRBD1 | TRBJ2-7 | TRBV28 | few
CASSLARGSSYEQYF | TGTGCCAGCAGCTTAGCGCGGGGGAGCTCCTACGAGCAGTACTTC | TRBD2 | TRBJ2-7 | TRBV7-3 | -
CASSPGQGYSGNTIYF | TGTGCCAGCTCACCGGGACAGGGGTACTCTGGAAACACCATATATTTT | TRBD1 | TRBJ1-3 | TRBV18 | -
CASSPPRTVNYGYTF | TGTGCCAGTAGTCCCCCCCGGACAGTTAACTATGGCTACACCTTC | - | TRBJ1-2 | TRBV19 | -
CASNRQGSNQPQHF | TGTGCCAGCAACCGACAGGGCAGCAATCAGCCCCAGCATTTT | TRBD1 | TRBJ1-5 | TRBV2 | -
CASSLGQGASGNTIYF | TGCGCCAGCAGCTTAGGACAGGGGGCTTCTGGAAACACCATATATTTT | TRBD1 | TRBJ1-3 | TRBV4-1 | -
CASRPDRRNSGNTIYF | TGTGCCAGCAGGCCGGACAGGAGGAACTCTGGAAACACCATATATTTT | TRBD1 | TRBJ1-3 | TRBV14 | -
CASKDTDSYNSPLHF | TGTGCCAGCAAAGACACCGACTCCTATAATTCACCCCTCCACTTT | - | TRBJ1-6 | TRBV2 | once
CATSRDRESSYEQYF | TGTGCCACCAGCAGGGACAGGGAGAGCTCCTACGAGCAGTACTTC | TRBD1 | TRBJ2-7 | TRBV15 | -
CASSRQENTEAFF | TGTGCCAGTAGTCGCCAGGAAAACACTGAAGCTTTCTTT | - | TRBJ1-1 | TRBV19 | once